This T cell receptor (beta chain) was found in a study of T cell responses to AZD1222 COVID-19 vaccine. General study findings and limits: Compared with day 0, the breadth and depth of the Spike-specific TCR repertoire rose significantly after two doses of AZD1222. Repertoire sampling was restricted to post-peak T cell response timepoints. Donor demographics were predominantly white British with a female majority; clonal diversity may be underestimated.

On this clone itself: The antigen is undetermined.

This table comes from immunoSEQ multiplex PCR, and its TCRdb copy is limited to in-frame clones, with some not included. The sample yields under 70,000 clones, roughly nine tenths seen once. The clonotype comes from an adult who received the AZD1222 COVID-19 vaccine. The sequences come from peripheral blood, collected 28 days after the second AZD1222 dose.

The chain's CDR3 is CASSSIPPAGYTF. Here the CDR3 DNA reads TGTGCCAGCAGCTCCATACCACCAGCTGGCTACACCTTC. This chain links TRBV27 with TRBJ1-2, with D unclear. The ends were cut back, 6 bases at V and 7 bases at J, with 15 bases in the middle. The CDR3 spans 13 residues. Germline CDR1 is MNHEY and CDR2 is SMNVEV (reference sequence).